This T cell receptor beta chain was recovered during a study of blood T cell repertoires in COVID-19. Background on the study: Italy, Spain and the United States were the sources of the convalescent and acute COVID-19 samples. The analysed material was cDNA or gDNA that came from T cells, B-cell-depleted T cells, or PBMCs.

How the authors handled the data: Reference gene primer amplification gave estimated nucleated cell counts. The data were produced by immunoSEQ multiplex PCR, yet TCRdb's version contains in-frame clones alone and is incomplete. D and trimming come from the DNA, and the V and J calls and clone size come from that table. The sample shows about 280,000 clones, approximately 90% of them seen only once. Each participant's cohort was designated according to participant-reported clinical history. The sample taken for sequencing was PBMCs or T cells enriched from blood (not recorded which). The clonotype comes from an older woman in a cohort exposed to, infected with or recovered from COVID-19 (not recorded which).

In DNA form, the CDR3 reads TGTGCCAGCAGTCCCACAGATAGCAATCAGCCCCAGCATTTT. This sequence encodes CASSPTDSNQPQHF. V is TRBV6-5 and J is TRBJ1-5; D is uncertain. The CDR3 consists of 14 residues. V was pared by 5 bases and J by 0 bases, with 8 bases between. Germline lookup yields CDR1 MNHEY and CDR2 SVGAGI.